This entry lists 32 T cell receptor beta chains sequenced from one sample in a study of blood T cell repertoires in COVID-19 (TCRdb year 2020). Library preparation was by the immunoSEQ multiplex PCR assay. The table comes from immuneACCESS by way of TCRdb, which keeps in-frame sequences with V and J called. Part of the clones is missing from these tables; in studies checked, under half for an unresolved V gene and the rest for unknown reasons. Recorded for this sample are roughly 130,000 clones; about three quarters of them occurred a single time. Of the sample, approximately 17% falls within the top ten clones. Sequenced material: peripheral blood. These receptors all come from a man in his forties or fifties with acute or convalescent COVID-19.

The chain links TRBV10-1 to TRBJ2-1, with 7 bases aligning to TRBD1. With V trimmed by 5 bases and J by 3 bases, 1 base remained unmatched. This CDR3 is built from 13 residues. Germline values: CDR1 WNHNN, CDR2 SYGVQD (reference sequence). The CDR3 protein is CASSRDSYNEQFF. The CDR3 DNA sequence: TGCGCCAGCAGTAGGGACAGCTACAATGAGCAGTTCTTC.

The chain joins TRBV19 to TRBJ1-6; a weak D match, TRBD1 (5 bases). Germline V gene lookup returns CDR1 LNHDA and CDR2 SQIVND (reference sequence). V lost 3 bases to trimming and J lost 6 bases, with 6 bases between them. This CDR3 has 13 residues. CDR3 coding DNA: TGTGCCAGTAGTATTAGGGGTAATTCACCCCTCCACTTT. Protein: CASSIRGNSPLHF.

The chain recombines TRBV10-3 with TRBJ2-1; 9 bases are shared with TRBD1. Per germline, CDR1 ENHRY and CDR2 SYGVKD. This CDR3 comprises 13 residues. Trimming removed 6 bases from V and 7 bases from J; junction bases left unmatched: 4. The CDR3 reads CAISLGQGNEQFF. The CDR3 nucleotides read TGTGCCATCAGCTTAGGACAGGGGAATGAGCAGTTCTTC.

In this sample, this clone turned up a few times. This chain connects TRBV5-1 to TRBJ2-5, with TRBD2 identical over 15 bases. The V gene end was trimmed by 0 bases and the J gene end by 9 bases; junction bases not matched to a gene: 9. Germline CDR1 and CDR2: SGHRS and YFSETQ. CDR3 length: 17 residues. For the CDR3, the DNA is TGCGCCAGCAGCTTGGAGGGGACTAGCGGGGGGCCCTTTCCCCAGTACTTC. It encodes CASSLEGTSGGPFPQYF. Full variable domain (remainder filled in from reference TRBV5-1 and TRBJ2-5): KAGVTQTPRYLIKTRGQQVTLSCSPISGHRSVSWYQQTPGQGLQFLFEYFSETQRNKGNFPGRFSGRQFSNSRSEMNVSTLELGDSALYLCASSLEGTSGGPFPQYFGPGTRLLVL.

This clone showed up just once. The CDR3 spells CASSARNSNTEAFF. The CDR3 DNA follows: TGTGCCAGCAGCGCCCGAAACAGTAACACTGAAGCTTTCTTT. J is TRBJ1-1 and V is TRBV9; D uncertain. V lost 3 bases to trimming and J lost 2 bases, with 11 bases between them. The CDR3 runs to 14 residues. CDR1 is SGDLS, CDR2 YYNGEE, per germline. Drawing the rest from reference TRBV9 and TRBJ1-1, the complete variable domain is DSGVTQTPKHLITATGQRVTLRCSPRSGDLSVYWYQQSLDQGLQFLIQYYNGEERAKGNILERFSAQQFPDLHSELNLSSLELGDSALYFCASSARNSNTEAFFGQGTRLTVV.

The chain uses TRBV5-5 and TRBJ1-3, with 11 bases lining up with TRBD1. This CDR3 is built from 16 residues. Germline V gene sequence: CDR1 SGHKS, CDR2 YYEKEE (reference sequence). With 3 bases clipped from V and 8 bases from J, the junction kept 10 bases outside the gene matches. CDR3 region: CASSSRTGGSVDTIYF. CDR3 coding DNA: TGTGCCAGCAGCTCCAGGACAGGGGGCTCGGTAGACACCATATATTTT.

This sequence joins TRBV3-1 (or the pseudogene TRBV3-2) and TRBJ2-7; no definite D call. CDR3 size: 12 residues. Trimming left V 6 bases short and J 3 bases short, with 9 bases between. Per germline, CDR1 LGHDT and CDR2 YNNKEL (reference sequence). The CDR3 region has the DNA TGTGCCAGCAGTACCCAGGACTACGAGCAGTACTTC. Amino acids: CASSTQDYEQYF.

The chain joins TRBV19 to TRBJ1-1; D is perhaps TRBD1 (5 bases). V was trimmed by 5 bases and J by 5 bases, leaving 6 bases between them. Looked up from germline, CDR1 is LNHDA and CDR2 is SQIVND (reference sequence). The CDR3 extends over 11 amino acids. CDR3: CASSRGTEAFF. In DNA, the CDR3 is TGTGCCAGTAGTCGGGGGACTGAAGCTTTCTTT.

In nucleotides, the CDR3 is TGTGCTAGTGGTTTGGTACTCGGGGGGAGCTCCTATAATTCACCCCTCCACTTT. Translated, it gives CASGLVLGGSSYNSPLHF. The V call is TRBV12-5, the J call TRBJ1-6, with D maybe TRBD1 (5 bases). The CDR3 spans 18 residues. The germline V gene has CDR1 LGHNT and CDR2 FRNRAP. V was shortened by 0 bases and J by 0 bases, with 12 bases between the two germline ends. Using reference TRBV12-5 and TRBJ1-6 for the parts outside the CDR3, the full variable domain is DARVTQTPRHKVTEMGQEVTMRCQPILGHNTVFWYRQTMMQGLELLAYFRNRAPLDDSGMPKDRFSAEMPDATLATLKIQPSEPRDSAVYFCASGLVLGGSSYNSPLHFGNGTRLTVT.

This clone was seen ten or more times. The CDR3 here is CASSQVGQGSNGYTF. The CDR3, as DNA: TGTGCCAGCAGCCAAGTGGGACAGGGGTCGAATGGCTACACCTTC. The V and J genes are TRBV3-1 (or the pseudogene TRBV3-2) and TRBJ1-2, with TRBD1 matching 10 bases. Germline CDR1 and CDR2: LGHDT and YNNKEL (reference sequence). CDR3 length equals 15 residues. Trimming cost V 1 base and J 6 bases; bases outside gene matches: 5.

This chain links TRBV10-1 with TRBJ2-7, with TRBD2 matching 11 bases. There are 13 residues in the CDR3. V was clipped by 8 bases and J by 0 bases; unmatched bases: 0. CDR1 WNHNN and CDR2 SYGVQD come from the germline V gene (reference sequence). Here the CDR3 reads CASGTSGSYEQYF. In DNA, the CDR3 is TGCGCCAGCGGGACTAGCGGCTCCTACGAGCAGTACTTC.

The V call is TRBV5-1, the J call TRBJ1-5; D gene unclear. Germline values: CDR1 SGHRS, CDR2 YFSETQ. V was trimmed by 0 bases and J by 8 bases, leaving 9 bases between them. The CDR3 sequence is 13 residues long. CDR3 sequence reads: CASSLASGEPQHF. The CDR3 nucleotides read TGCGCCAGCAGCTTGGCCTCCGGGGAGCCCCAGCATTTT.

The chain has TRBV15 and TRBJ1-5; possibly TRBD1 for D (6 bases). Germline V gives CDR1 LNHNV, CDR2 YYDKDF (reference sequence). Deletions cut 1 base from V and 2 bases from J, with 18 bases between. CDR3 size: 18 residues. In DNA, the CDR3 is TGTGCCACCAGCAGAGGGTCTAATGCAGGGGAAGGCAATCAGCCCCAGCATTTT. It is translated as CATSRGSNAGEGNQPQHF.

This clone was detected only a few times. The genes are TRBV29-1 and TRBJ1-1, with D possibly TRBD1 on 6 matching bases. Germline CDR1 SQVTM, CDR2 ANQGSEA. The CDR3 is made up of 12 amino acids. V lost 5 bases and J 5 bases, leaving 12 bases between the germline ends. The CDR3 DNA reads as TGCAGCGTTTATACCCAGGGGACTGAAGCTTTCTTT. As protein: CSVYTQGTEAFF.

The CDR3 sequence is CASSLDNRWNSPLHF. The CDR3 DNA is TGTGCCAGCAGCTTGGACAACAGGTGGAATTCACCCCTCCACTTT. V is TRBV5-6 and J is TRBJ1-6; a weak D match, TRBD1 (5 bases). The V end lost 0 bases, the J end lost 7 bases, and 11 bases lay between the germline ends. The CDR3 has 15 amino acids. Looked up from germline, CDR1 is SGHDT and CDR2 is YYEEEE. Filled out from reference TRBV5-6 and TRBJ1-6, the complete variable domain reads DAGVTQSPTHLIKTRGQQVTLRCSPKSGHDTVSWYQQALGQGPQFIFQYYEEEERQRGNFPDRFSGHQFPNYSSELNVNALLLGDSALYLCASSLDNRWNSPLHFGNGTRLTVT.

The genes are TRBV5-1 and TRBJ1-1, with D tentatively TRBD1 (6 bases). Trimming removed 4 bases at V and 5 bases at J, with 15 bases between. Germline CDR1 and CDR2: SGHRS and YFSETQ. The CDR3 has 14 residues. CDR3 protein: CASSALQGWTEAFF. The CDR3 bases are TGCGCCAGCAGCGCCCTACAGGGTTGGACTGAAGCTTTCTTT.

This chain connects TRBV7-2 to TRBJ2-1; 8 bases match TRBD2. Per the germline V gene, CDR1 is SGHTA and CDR2 is FQGNSA. Trimming cost V 1 base and J 3 bases; bases outside gene matches: 5. There are 16 residues in the CDR3. This CDR3 is CASSLGRGGLYNEQFF. For the CDR3, the DNA is TGTGCCAGCAGCTTAGGTCGCGGGGGGCTCTACAATGAGCAGTTCTTC.

The chain carries TRBV28 and TRBJ1-4; TRBD1 is a possible D gene (5 bases). CDR1 is MDHEN and CDR2 is SYDVKM in the germline V gene. This CDR3 comprises 15 residues. V lost 7 bases to trimming and J lost 8 bases, with 20 bases between them. The CDR3 region is CASNINLGGEEKLFF. CDR3 bases: TGTGCCAGCAATATCAACCTGGGGGGGGAGGAAAAACTGTTTTTT. Based on the CDR3 plus reference TRBV28 and TRBJ1-4, the full variable domain is DVKVTQSSRYLVKRTGEKVFLECVQDMDHENMFWYRQDPGLGLRLIYFSYDVKMKEKGDIPEGYSVSREKKERFSLILESASTNQTSMYLCASNINLGGEEKLFFGSGTQLSVL.

The gene calls are TRBV7-3 and TRBJ2-1; 8 nucleotides match TRBD2. Germline trimming cut 2 bases from V and 5 bases from J; bases unmatched to any gene: 2. There are 14 residues in the CDR3. Germline-derived CDR1 and CDR2 are SGHTA and FQGTGA. In DNA form, the CDR3 reads TGTGCCAGCAGCTTATTCGGGGGGGACAATGAGCAGTTCTTC. Amino acids: CASSLFGGDNEQFF.

V gene TRBV10-2 combines with J gene TRBJ2-7, with 9 bases lining up with TRBD1. Germline CDR1 is WSHSY and CDR2 is SAAADI. This CDR3 has 14 amino acids. Unmatched junction bases numbered 5, after V lost 8 bases and J lost 0 bases. The CDR3 DNA reads as TGCGCCAGCGTTGGGACAGGGAACTCCTACGAGCAGTACGTC. Protein product: CASVGTGNSYEQYV.

The V gene is TRBV11-2, the J gene TRBJ2-7, with 7 bases identical to TRBD1. This CDR3 is built from 17 residues. V gave up 7 bases and J gave up 0 bases; unmatched junction bases: 15. Germline V gives CDR1 SGHAT, CDR2 FQNNGV. This CDR3 is CASTLFSGGQNSYEQYF. The CDR3 nucleotides are TGTGCCAGCACCCTCTTTTCAGGGGGACAAAACTCCTACGAGCAGTACTTC.

The rearrangement uses TRBV14 and TRBJ1-4, with 7 bases lining up with TRBD1. Germline V lookup: CDR1 SGHDN, CDR2 FVKESK. Trimming at V came to 2 bases and at J to 11 bases, leaving 14 bases not matched to a gene. The CDR3 contains 16 residues. The CDR3 DNA follows: TGTGCCAGCAGCCAAATTGGCGCAGGGGGAAAGGAGAAACTGTTTTTT. As protein: CASSQIGAGGKEKLFF.

The J gene is TRBJ2-7, the V gene TRBV6-5; D possibly corresponds to TRBD2 (5 bases). The germline V gene encodes CDR1 MNHEY and CDR2 SVGAGI. Trimming stripped 10 bases from V and 3 bases from J, with 19 bases between. The CDR3 consists of 14 residues. Written as DNA, the CDR3 is TGTGCCACCCTAGCTCCGGGCCGGAGCTACGAGCAGTACTTC. As protein: CATLAPGRSYEQYF.

The V gene is TRBV11-2, the J gene TRBJ2-7; D is ambiguous. The V end lost 0 bases, the J end lost 7 bases, and 10 bases lay between the germline ends. This CDR3 spans 13 amino acids. Germline V gene lookup returns CDR1 SGHAT and CDR2 FQNNGV. The CDR3 protein is CASSLDSPGEQYF. The CDR3 bases are TGTGCCAGCAGCTTAGATTCACCGGGTGAGCAGTACTTC.

The chain carries TRBV5-6 and TRBJ2-5, with 11 bases fitting TRBD2. The V gene's germline CDR1 is SGHDT and CDR2 YYEEEE. The CDR3 has 18 residues. Germline trimming cut 0 bases from V and 4 bases from J; bases unmatched to any gene: 11. This CDR3 reads CASSLGSSGGARRETQYF. CDR3 coding DNA: TGTGCCAGCAGCTTGGGTAGTAGCGGGGGGGCCAGGAGAGAGACCCAGTACTTC.

The J gene is TRBJ1-2, the V gene TRBV6-5; 9 bases fit TRBD1. Trimming took 4 bases from V and 4 from J; bases not matched to a gene: 4. The CDR3 has 14 residues. Germline V gene lookup returns CDR1 MNHEY and CDR2 SVGAGI. The CDR3 sequence is CASSLGQGGYGYTF. The DNA of the CDR3 is TGTGCCAGCAGTTTGGGACAGGGAGGCTATGGCTACACCTTC.

The V gene is TRBV28, the J gene TRBJ2-1, with 15 bases that match TRBD2. This CDR3 has 17 amino acids. J gave up 7 bases and V 5 bases, and 9 bases lay outside the gene matches. The germline V gene has CDR1 MDHEN and CDR2 SYDVKM. The CDR3 sequence is CASSTPGLAGGQNEQFF. In DNA, the CDR3 is TGTGCCAGCAGTACCCCCGGACTAGCGGGGGGGCAGAATGAGCAGTTCTTC.

This clone is a singleton in its sample. The V gene is TRBV9, the J gene TRBJ2-1, with 8 bases identical to TRBD1. With V trimmed by 4 bases and J by 2 bases, 5 bases remained unmatched. Germline-derived CDR1 and CDR2 are SGDLS and YYNGEE. CDR3 length: 15 residues. The CDR3, as DNA: TGTGCCAGCAGCTTAAGACAGGGGACCTACAATGAGCAGTTCTTC. Translation: CASSLRQGTYNEQFF. Together with reference TRBV9 and TRBJ2-1, the CDR3 gives the full variable domain: DSGVTQTPKHLITATGQRVTLRCSPRSGDLSVYWYQQSLDQGLQFLIQYYNGEERAKGNILERFSAQQFPDLHSELNLSSLELGDSALYFCASSLRQGTYNEQFFGPGTRLTVL.

The chain recombines TRBV5-1 with TRBJ1-1; TRBD1 is a possible D gene (6 bases). V was pared by 5 bases and J by 1 base, with 12 bases between. Germline V lookup: CDR1 SGHRS, CDR2 YFSETQ. The CDR3 spans 14 residues. This chain's CDR3 is CASRVGHTNTEAFF. CDR3 DNA: TGCGCCAGCAGAGTGGGACACACGAACACTGAAGCTTTCTTT.

V usage is TRBV28 and J usage is TRBJ2-2; 9 bases line up with TRBD2. V lost 6 bases to trimming and J lost 3 bases; unmatched junction nucleotides: 5. Germline CDR1 MDHEN, CDR2 SYDVKM. The CDR3 length is 15 residues. Here the CDR3 DNA reads TGTGCCAGCAGCCTGACTAGCGGATACACCGGGGAGCTGTTTTTT. Amino acid sequence: CASSLTSGYTGELFF.

The chain recombines TRBV6-5 with TRBJ1-5, with D unclear. The germline V gene encodes CDR1 MNHEY and CDR2 SVGAGI. The ends were cut back, 3 bases at V and 6 bases at J, with 12 bases in the middle. The CDR3 loop spans 14 amino acids. CDR3 in DNA: TGTGCCAGCAGTTATGGAGGCGCGGGTCAGCCCCAGCATTTT. Translated: CASSYGGAGQPQHF.

This chain connects TRBV7-8 to TRBJ1-1; D unclear. V was trimmed by 5 bases and J by 0 bases, leaving 16 bases between them. CDR1 and CDR2 (germline): SGHVS, FQNEAQ. The CDR3 loop spans 16 amino acids. The CDR3 coding sequence is TGTGCCAGCAGCCCTACAACGGGATACATGAACACTGAAGCTTTCTTT. Its protein product is CASSPTTGYMNTEAFF.